Listed below are T cell receptor beta chains from one sample, sequenced in a study of T cells in Graves' hyperthyroidism and ophthalmopathy. TCRdb analysed the multiplex PCR reads with MiXCR anew, one entry per CDR3 protein. There are some 700,000 distinct CDR3 sequences in the sample; 17% occur only once, and around a sixth lies in the top ten. The specimen sequenced was blood. All receptors come from a man aged 50-60 years with Graves' hyperthyroidism. Both conserved end residues are part of each CDR3.

>TRBV30|TRBJ1-2
CACTPGTGGYTF
>TRBV18|TRBJ2-7
CASSRDLPKQYF
>TRBV2|TRBJ2-5
CASSEGLIQETQYF
>TRBV28|TRBJ1-3
CATSGHSGNTIYF
>TRBV10-3|TRBJ2-7
CAISDKAGVAYEQYF
>TRBV20-1|TRBJ2-4
CSARDPEKASINIQYF
>TRBV11-2|TRBJ2-1
CASSWDTGDEQFF
>TRBV20-1|TRBJ1-4
CSARAGQVNEKLFF
>TRBV6-1|TRBJ2-5
CASSELAGGLQETQYF
>TRBV7-2|TRBJ2-5
CASSLAGTDPKLETQYF
>TRBV2|TRBJ2-1
CASSEAPGDGHNEQFF
>TRBV15|TRBJ2-1
CATSRDYAGTGSGRGNEQFF
>TRBV4-1|TRBJ2-5
CASSQVSAETQYF
>TRBV6-1|TRBJ1-5
CASRRFAYSNQPQHF
>TRBV2|TRBJ2-2
CASSSARERNTGELFF
>TRBV29-1|TRBJ2-1
CSVAGTGGLNEQFF
>TRBV12-3/TRBV12-4|TRBJ1-2
CASSLPRLQGLGGYTF
>TRBV28|TRBJ2-7
CASSPFLSGRFYEQYF